The 30 T cell receptor beta chains given below trace back to one sample, sequenced in a study of CD8+CD57+ T cells in acquired aplastic anemia. Using genomic DNA as the template, TCR beta VDJ and CDR3 profiling was carried out. TCRdb itself ran the reads through MiXCR, one entry per CDR3 protein. The data show around 200,000 distinct CDR3 sequences, with over 60% seen just once and 29% held by the top ten. Sequencing was carried out using sorted CD4+, CD8+, or CD8+CD57+ T cells (not recorded which) from PBMCs. Receptors were obtained from a human donor in good health.

The chain employs TRBV10-3 and TRBJ2-5; no clear D gene. This CDR3 has 12 amino acids. V was trimmed by 10 bases and J by 2 bases, leaving 11 bases between them. The germline CDR1 and CDR2 sequences are ENHRY and SYGVKD. CDR3 sequence (DNA): TGTGCCACCCAAGACACTCAAGAGACCCAGTACTTC. Protein product: CATQDTQETQYF.

This clonotype was seen many times. The gene calls are TRBV6-2 or TRBV6-3 and TRBJ2-7; 9 bases fit TRBD1. V lost 5 bases to trimming and J lost 6 bases; unmatched junction nucleotides: 8. Germline V lookup: CDR1 MNHEY, CDR2 SVGEGT. The CDR3 covers 14 residues. The CDR3 loop reads CASSTRDRDFEQYF. The CDR3 coding sequence is TGTGCCAGCAGTACCCGGGACAGGGATTTCGAGCAGTACTTC.

This clonotype was seen repeatedly, ten times or more. The chain recombines TRBV6-4 with TRBJ2-1; D gene ambiguous. The V end was cut by 5 bases, the J end by 1 base, with 12 bases between. Germline CDR1 reads MRHNA; CDR2 reads SNTAGT. The CDR3 totals 15 residues. This CDR3 is CASSLESGSYNEQFF. The CDR3 nucleotides read TGTGCCAGCAGTTTGGAGAGTGGGTCCTACAATGAGCAGTTCTTC.

This clonotype was found a few times. J is TRBJ1-6 and V is TRBV7-8, with D perhaps matching TRBD1 (6 bases). Germline V gene lookup returns CDR1 SGHVS and CDR2 FQNEAQ. V lost 8 bases and J 7 bases, leaving 9 bases between the germline ends. This CDR3 is built from 12 residues. As DNA, the CDR3 is TGTGCCAGCCAGGGGTTAAATTCACCCCTCCACTTT. It yields the protein CASQGLNSPLHF.

This clonotype has a count of ten or more. The V call is TRBV6-1, the J call TRBJ1-1; D is undetermined. The CDR3 spans 13 residues. The V end lost 1 base, the J end lost 2 bases, and 5 bases lay between the germline ends. Germline CDR1 MNHNS, CDR2 SASEGT. This chain's CDR3 is CASSEVDNTEAFF. CDR3 nucleotides: TGTGCCAGCAGTGAAGTTGATAACACTGAAGCTTTCTTT.

The gene calls are TRBV2 and TRBJ1-6; 8 nucleotides match TRBD1. In germline, CDR1 is SNHLY, CDR2 FYNNEI. The V gene end was trimmed by 2 bases and the J gene end by 8 bases; junction bases not matched to a gene: 8. This CDR3 contains 16 residues. CDR3 coding DNA: TGTGCCAGCAGTGAATGGGACAGGCGGCAGGATTCACCCCTCCACTTT. This translates into CASSEWDRRQDSPLHF.

With regard to this clonotype: An end of the junction does not agree with germline; a read error may underlie this. The chain joins TRBV29-1 to TRBJ2-7; possibly TRBD1 for D (6 bases). CDR3 length: 11 amino acids. Germline CDR1 SQVTM, CDR2 ANQGSEA. For the CDR3, the DNA is TGCAGCGGGCTAACAGGGTCCGAGCAGCACTTC. Amino acids: CSGLTGSEQHF.

A note on this clonotype: A much bigger clone sits one base away, suggesting this may be a read error. The gene calls are TRBV7-2 and TRBJ2-7; D is unclear. The germline V gene encodes CDR1 SGHTA and CDR2 FQGNSA. V shed 3 bases and J shed 6 bases, with 9 bases lying between them. CDR3 length equals 12 residues. The CDR3 DNA reads as TGTGCCAGCAGCTTGTTGGACGGCGAGCAGTACTTC. It specifies CASSLLDGEQYF.

The rearrangement joins TRBV7-2 to TRBJ2-7, with 12 bases aligning to TRBD1. The CDR3 loop spans 15 amino acids. Germline loops: CDR1 SGHTA, CDR2 FQGNSA. Trimming took 10 bases from V and 2 from J; bases not matched to a gene: 9. Here the CDR3 DNA reads TGTGCCACCTCCGGGACAGGGGGCCTCCCCTACGAGCAGTACTTC. This sequence encodes CATSGTGGLPYEQYF.

This clonotype turned up a few times. This chain links TRBV12-3 or TRBV12-4 with TRBJ2-1; 7 bases line up with TRBD2. V shed 0 bases and J 9 bases; nucleotides not matched to a gene: 5. This CDR3 is 14 amino acids long. DNA for the CDR3: TGTGCCAGCAGTTTAGCGCAGACTAGCAGTGAGCAGTTCTTC. Protein sequence: CASSLAQTSSEQFF.

Many counts were recorded for this clonotype. The chain is built from TRBV11-3 and TRBJ2-7, with D perhaps TRBD1 or TRBD2 (6 bases each). Germline assignment: CDR1 SGHNT and CDR2 YENEEA. The CDR3 is made up of 15 amino acids. Trimming removed 5 bases at V and 3 bases at J, with 17 bases between. This CDR3 is CASSRRQEGSYEQYF. In nucleotides, the CDR3 is TGTGCCAGCAGCCGACGACAGGAGGGTAGCTACGAGCAGTACTTC.

About this clonotype itself: One end of the junction is discordant with germline, which a read error may explain. This chain connects TRBV6-6 to TRBJ2-6, with D perhaps matching TRBD2 (6 bases). Germline V CDR1 and CDR2: MNHNY, SVGAGI (reference sequence). The CDR3 has 14 residues. CDR3 coding DNA: TGTGCCAGCAGGGACTATACTGGGGCCAACGTCCCGACTTTC. Translating it yields CASRDYTGANVPTF.

The gene calls are TRBV7-8 and TRBJ2-1; 9 nucleotides align to TRBD2. Germline V lookup: CDR1 SGHVS, CDR2 FQNEAQ. J was trimmed by 3 bases and V by 6 bases; bases with no gene match: 3. CDR3 length equals 14 residues. DNA for the CDR3: TGTGCCAGCAGGAAAGCGGGAGGCTACAATGAGCAGTTCTTC. Its protein product is CASRKAGGYNEQFF.

This clonotype was detected many times. V and J are TRBV6-2 or TRBV6-3 and TRBJ1-2; D is ambiguous. The germline V gene encodes CDR1 MNHEY and CDR2 SVGEGT. Trimming took off 0 bases at V and 5 bases at J, with 13 bases between the two ends. The CDR3 extends over 15 amino acids. CDR3 sequence: CASSYSSVSRYGYTF. The CDR3 DNA follows: TGTGCCAGCAGTTACTCGAGCGTAAGTCGGTATGGCTACACCTTC.

The chain employs TRBV6-2 or TRBV6-3 and TRBJ2-7; a possible D gene is TRBD2 (6 bases). V lost 11 bases to trimming and J lost 7 bases, with 15 bases between them. The CDR3 spans 11 residues. Germline V gene sequence: CDR1 MNHEY, CDR2 SVGEGT. In DNA, the CDR3 is TGTGCCGGGGGGTCGGTGGGGGAGCAGTACTTC. It encodes CAGGSVGEQYF.

Regarding this clonotype: The junction departs from germline at one end; a sequencing error may be responsible. The chain is built from TRBV7-9 and TRBJ2-5, with D perhaps matching TRBD2 (5 bases). The CDR3 length is 14 residues. Germline V CDR1 and CDR2: SEHNR, FQNEAQ (reference sequence). CDR3 sequence: CATSLSSGGETQYF. Written as DNA, the CDR3 is TGTGCCACCAGCCTGTCCAGCGGCGGAGAGACCCAGTACTTC. Filled out from reference TRBV7-9 and TRBJ2-5, the complete variable domain reads DTGVSQNPRHKITKRGQNVTFRCDPISEHNRLYWYRQTLGQGPEFLTYFQNEAQLEKSRLLSDRFSAERPKGSFSTLEIQRTEQGDSAMYLCATSLSSGGETQYFGPGTRLLVL.

This clonotype was found many times. The J gene is TRBJ2-7, the V gene TRBV11-2, with a possible D match to TRBD1 (5 bases). The CDR3 covers 13 residues. Deletions cut 3 bases from V and 1 base from J, with 7 bases between. CDR1 SGHAT and CDR2 FQNNGV come from the germline V gene. CDR3 sequence (DNA): TGTGCCAGCAGCTTTGGGGCTTCCTACGAGCAGTACTTC. This codes for CASSFGASYEQYF.

In its sample, this clonotype was seen a few times. The genes are TRBV3-1 and TRBJ2-2, with TRBD2 matching over 14 bases. Trimming cost V 5 bases and J 3 bases; bases outside gene matches: 5. The CDR3 has 17 amino acids. Germline V gives CDR1 LGHDT, CDR2 YNNKEL (reference sequence). The CDR3 here is CASSSGTSGGHTGELFF. DNA for the CDR3: TGTGCCAGCAGCTCCGGGACTAGCGGGGGCCACACCGGGGAGCTGTTTTTT.

The sample holds many counts of this clonotype. The chain uses TRBV7-3 and TRBJ2-7, with TRBD2 identical over 9 bases. Trimming cost V 6 bases and J 0 bases; bases outside gene matches: 9. Germline CDR1 is SGHTA and CDR2 is FQGTGA. The CDR3 contains 16 residues. The CDR3 loop reads CASSPDSGSRSYEQYF. For the CDR3, the DNA is TGTGCCAGCAGTCCTGATAGCGGGAGCCGCTCCTACGAGCAGTACTTC.

This clonotype was recorded a few times. This chain links TRBV7-2 with TRBJ2-7; no clear D. This CDR3 comprises 14 residues. Germline V gives CDR1 SGHTA, CDR2 FQGNSA. The ends were cut back, 2 bases at V and 1 base at J, with 9 bases in the middle. The CDR3 DNA follows: TGTGCCAGCAGCTTAATGGTACAGTCCTACGAGCAGTACTTC. Its translation: CASSLMVQSYEQYF.

This clonotype has only a few counts. This rearrangement joins TRBV25-1 to TRBJ1-2, with D hard to call. Germline CDR1 MGHDK, CDR2 SYGVNS. V lost 2 bases and J lost 2, with 9 bases in between. The CDR3 loop spans 14 amino acids. This chain's CDR3 is CASSEPGINYGYTF. For the CDR3, the DNA is TGTGCCAGCAGTGAACCGGGGATAAACTATGGCTACACCTTC.

The rearrangement joins TRBV24-1 to TRBJ2-3; D perhaps matches TRBD2 (6 bases). In germline, CDR1 is KGHDR, CDR2 SFDVKD. Trimming left V 8 bases short and J 4 bases short, with 18 bases between. The CDR3 consists of 15 residues. Written as DNA, the CDR3 is TGTGCCACCAAAGACGGGAGTTCGAGTCCAGATACGCAGTATTTT. Translated: CATKDGSSSPDTQYF.

This rearrangement joins TRBV7-2 to TRBJ2-3; D might be TRBD1 (7 bases). The CDR3 covers 13 residues. Germline lookup yields CDR1 SGHTA and CDR2 FQGNSA. Deletions cut 5 bases from V and 5 bases from J, with 11 bases between. The CDR3 here is CASSRQGGDTQYF. The CDR3 DNA follows: TGTGCCAGCAGCCGACAGGGAGGAGATACGCAGTATTTT.

V is TRBV7-3 and J is TRBJ2-7, with 9 bases fitting TRBD1. CDR1 and CDR2 from the germline V gene are SGHTA and FQGTGA. V lost 3 bases, J lost 5 bases, and 8 bases stayed unmatched. The CDR3 contains 15 residues. The CDR3 DNA follows: TGTGCCAGCAGCTTCACAGGGGGCGTTTGGAACGAGCAGTACTTC. Protein sequence: CASSFTGGVWNEQYF.

This chain links TRBV15 with TRBJ2-5; no clear D. This CDR3 is 14 amino acids long. CDR1 is LNHNV and CDR2 is YYDKDF in the germline V gene (reference sequence). Trimming removed 2 bases at V and 2 bases at J, with 9 bases between. The CDR3 loop is CATSRSREQETQYF. The CDR3 nucleotides read TGTGCCACCAGCAGATCCAGAGAACAAGAGACCCAGTACTTC.

This clonotype was picked up one time. The V gene is TRBV14, the J gene TRBJ1-1; D is ambiguous. The length of the CDR3 is 10 residues. V was trimmed by 5 bases and J by 11 bases, leaving 9 bases between them. CDR1 is SGHDN and CDR2 is FVKESK in the germline V gene. This CDR3 is CASSRVEAFF. CDR3 coding DNA: TGTGCCAGCAGCAGGGTGGAGGCTTTCTTT. The full variable domain, its missing parts supplied by reference TRBV14 and TRBJ1-1, is EAGVTQFPSHSVIEKGQTVTLRCDPISGHDNLYWYRRVMGKEIKFLLHFVKESKQDESGMPNNRFLAERTGGTYSTLKVQPAELEDSGVYFCASSRVEAFFGQGTRLTVV.

Many counts were recorded for this clonotype. V is TRBV5-1 and J is TRBJ2-1; possibly TRBD1 or TRBD2 for D (5 bases each). The CDR3 runs to 19 residues. The germline V gene has CDR1 SGHRS and CDR2 YFSETQ. Trimming stripped 0 bases from V and 4 bases from J, with 23 bases between. CDR3 sequence: CASSLVPGTQVGAYNEQFF. The CDR3 nucleotides are TGCGCCAGCAGCTTGGTGCCCGGGACCCAAGTAGGGGCTTACAATGAGCAGTTCTTC.

The genes are TRBV9 and TRBJ2-2; no definite D call. Germline V gene sequence: CDR1 SGDLS, CDR2 YYNGEE. V lost 1 base and J 6 bases, leaving 4 bases between the germline ends. The CDR3 runs 12 residues. The CDR3 sequence: CASSVSAGELFF. The CDR3 DNA is TGTGCCAGCAGCGTATCGGCCGGGGAGCTGTTTTTT.

This chain connects TRBV19 to TRBJ1-6; a weak D match, TRBD1 (6 bases). Between the trimmed V and J ends, which lost 4 bases and 16 bases, there was a span of 20 bases. The CDR3 runs to 14 residues. Germline V CDR1 and CDR2: LNHDA, SQIVND (reference sequence). The CDR3 coding sequence is TGTGCCAGTAGTACCCAAAGACAGGCTTCAGTACTCCACTTT. This codes for CASSTQRQASVLHF.

The chain has TRBV7-9 and TRBJ1-6; weak D call: TRBD1 (5 bases). V lost 4 bases and J lost 10, with 17 bases in between. The CDR3 covers 15 residues. The germline gives CDR1 SEHNR, CDR2 FQNEAQ (reference sequence). The CDR3 DNA reads TGTGCCAGCAGCTCTACGCGGCAGGGTGGCTCACCCCTCCACTTT. Encoded protein: CASSSTRQGGSPLHF.